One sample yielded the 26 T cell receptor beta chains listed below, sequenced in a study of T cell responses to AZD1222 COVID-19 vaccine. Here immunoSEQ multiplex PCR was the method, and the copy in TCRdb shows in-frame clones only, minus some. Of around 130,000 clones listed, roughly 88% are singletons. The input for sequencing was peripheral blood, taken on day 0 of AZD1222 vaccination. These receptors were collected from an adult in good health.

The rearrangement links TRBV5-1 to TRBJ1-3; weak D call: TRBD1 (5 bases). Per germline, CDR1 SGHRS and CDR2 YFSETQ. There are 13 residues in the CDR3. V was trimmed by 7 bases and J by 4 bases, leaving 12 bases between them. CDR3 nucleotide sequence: TGCGCCAGCCGACTTCAGGGCGGAAACACCATATATTTT. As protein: CASRLQGGNTIYF.

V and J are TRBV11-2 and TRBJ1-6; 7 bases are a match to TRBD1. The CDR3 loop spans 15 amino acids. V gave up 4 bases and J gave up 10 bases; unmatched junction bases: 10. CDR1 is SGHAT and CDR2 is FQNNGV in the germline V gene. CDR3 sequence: CASSSYRGRGSPLHF. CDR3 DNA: TGTGCCAGCAGCTCGTACAGGGGAAGGGGATCACCCCTCCACTTT. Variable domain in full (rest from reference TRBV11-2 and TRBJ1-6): EAGVAQSPRYKIIEKRQSVAFWCNPISGHATLYWYQQILGQGPKLLIQFQNNGVVDDSQLPKDRFSAERLKGVDSTLKIQPAKLEDSAVYLCASSSYRGRGSPLHFGNGTRLTVT.

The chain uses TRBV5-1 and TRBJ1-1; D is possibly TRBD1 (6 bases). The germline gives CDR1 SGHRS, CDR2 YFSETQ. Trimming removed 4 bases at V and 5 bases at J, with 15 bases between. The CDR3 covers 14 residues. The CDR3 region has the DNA TGCGCCAGCAGCATAGCACAGGGAGGGACTGAAGCTTTCTTT. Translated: CASSIAQGGTEAFF.

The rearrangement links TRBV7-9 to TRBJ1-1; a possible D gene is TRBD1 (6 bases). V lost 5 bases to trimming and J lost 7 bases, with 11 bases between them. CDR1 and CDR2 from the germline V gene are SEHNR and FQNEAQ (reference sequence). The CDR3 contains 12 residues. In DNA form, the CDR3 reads TGTGCCAGCAGCAGGGACACCTTTGAAGCTTTCTTT. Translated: CASSRDTFEAFF.

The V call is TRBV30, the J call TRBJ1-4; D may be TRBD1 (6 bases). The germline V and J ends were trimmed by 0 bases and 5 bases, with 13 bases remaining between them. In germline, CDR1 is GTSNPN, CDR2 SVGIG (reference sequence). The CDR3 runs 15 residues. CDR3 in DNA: TGTGCCTGGAGTGTAAGGCGGGGGCCCAATGAAAAACTGTTTTTT. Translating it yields CAWSVRRGPNEKLFF. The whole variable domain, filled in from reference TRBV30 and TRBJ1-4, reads SQTIHQWPATLVQPVGSPLSLECTVEGTSNPNLYWYRQAAGRGLQLLFYSVGIGQISSEVPQNLSASRPQDRQFILSSKKLLLSDSGFYLCAWSVRRGPNEKLFFGSGTQLSVL.

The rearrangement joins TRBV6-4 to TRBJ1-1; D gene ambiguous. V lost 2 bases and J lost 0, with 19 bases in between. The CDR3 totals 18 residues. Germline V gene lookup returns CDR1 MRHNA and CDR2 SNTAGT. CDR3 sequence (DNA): TGTGCCAGCAGTGACGAAAGGGTCGTACCCATAATGAACACTGAAGCTTTCTTT. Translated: CASSDERVVPIMNTEAFF.

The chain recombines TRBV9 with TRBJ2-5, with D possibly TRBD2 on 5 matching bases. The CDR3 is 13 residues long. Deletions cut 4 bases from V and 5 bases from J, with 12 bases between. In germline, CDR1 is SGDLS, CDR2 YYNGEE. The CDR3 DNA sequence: TGTGCCAGCAGCAACCGGGATCAGGAGACCCAGTACTTC. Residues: CASSNRDQETQYF.

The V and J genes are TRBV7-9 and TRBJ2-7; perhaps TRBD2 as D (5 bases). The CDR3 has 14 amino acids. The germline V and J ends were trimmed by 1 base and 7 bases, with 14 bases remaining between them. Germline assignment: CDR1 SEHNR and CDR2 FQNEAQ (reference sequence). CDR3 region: CASSLVVGPGEQYF. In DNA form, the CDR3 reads TGTGCCAGCAGCTTAGTTGTAGGGCCGGGGGAGCAGTACTTC.

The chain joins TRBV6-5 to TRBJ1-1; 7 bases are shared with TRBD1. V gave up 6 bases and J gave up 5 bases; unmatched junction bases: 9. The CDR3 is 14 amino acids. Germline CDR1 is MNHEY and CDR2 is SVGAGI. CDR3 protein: CASSLRDSETEAFF. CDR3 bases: TGTGCCAGCAGCCTCCGGGACAGCGAGACTGAAGCTTTCTTT.

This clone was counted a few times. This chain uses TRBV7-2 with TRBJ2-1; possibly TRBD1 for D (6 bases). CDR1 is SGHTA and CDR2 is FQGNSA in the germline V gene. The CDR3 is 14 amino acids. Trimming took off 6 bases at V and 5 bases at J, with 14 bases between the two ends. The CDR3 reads CASRRAAGDNEQFF. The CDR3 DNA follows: TGTGCCAGCAGAAGAGCGGCAGGGGACAATGAGCAGTTCTTC.

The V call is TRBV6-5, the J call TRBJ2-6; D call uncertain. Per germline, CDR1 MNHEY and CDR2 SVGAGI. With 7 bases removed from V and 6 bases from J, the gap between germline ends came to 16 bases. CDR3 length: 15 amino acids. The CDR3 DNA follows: TGTGCCAGCACCCCGGGCGTAGCTCAGGCCAACGTCCTGACTTTC. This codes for CASTPGVAQANVLTF.

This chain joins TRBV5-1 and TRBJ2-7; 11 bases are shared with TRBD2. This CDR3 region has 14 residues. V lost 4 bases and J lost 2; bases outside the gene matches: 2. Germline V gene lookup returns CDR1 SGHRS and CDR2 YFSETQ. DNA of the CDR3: TGCGCCAGCAGCCCGACTAGCGGGACCTACGAGCAGTACTTC. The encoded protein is CASSPTSGTYEQYF.

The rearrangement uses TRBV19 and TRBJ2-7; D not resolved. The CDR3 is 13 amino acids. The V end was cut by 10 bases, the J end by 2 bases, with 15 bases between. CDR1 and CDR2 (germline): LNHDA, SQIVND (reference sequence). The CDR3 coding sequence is TGTGCCACCTCATCAGCTCCGACCTACGAGCAGTACTTC. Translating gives CATSSAPTYEQYF.

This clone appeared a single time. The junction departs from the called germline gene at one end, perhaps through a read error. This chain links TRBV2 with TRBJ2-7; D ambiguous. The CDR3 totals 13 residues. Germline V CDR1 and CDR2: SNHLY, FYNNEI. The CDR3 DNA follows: TGTGCTAGCAACCGCGACACCACCTACGAGCAGTACTTC. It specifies CASNRDTTYEQYF.

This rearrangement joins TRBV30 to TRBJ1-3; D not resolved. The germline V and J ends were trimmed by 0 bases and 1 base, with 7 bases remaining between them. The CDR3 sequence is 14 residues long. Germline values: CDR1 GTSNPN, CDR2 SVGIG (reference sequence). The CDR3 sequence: CAWSVGVSGNTIYF. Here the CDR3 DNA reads TGTGCCTGGAGTGTCGGCGTATCTGGAAACACCATATATTTT.

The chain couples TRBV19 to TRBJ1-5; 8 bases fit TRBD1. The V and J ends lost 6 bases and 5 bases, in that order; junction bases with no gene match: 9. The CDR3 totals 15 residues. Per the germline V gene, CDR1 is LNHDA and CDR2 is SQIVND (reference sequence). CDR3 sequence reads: CASRTGQGRYQPQHF. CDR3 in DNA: TGTGCCAGTAGGACCGGACAGGGAAGATATCAGCCCCAGCATTTT.

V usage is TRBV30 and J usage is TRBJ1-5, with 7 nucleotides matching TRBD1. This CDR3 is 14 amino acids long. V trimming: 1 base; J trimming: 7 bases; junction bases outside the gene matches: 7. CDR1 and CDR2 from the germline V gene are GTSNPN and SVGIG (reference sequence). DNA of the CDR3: TGTGCCTGGAGTGACAGGGGCTTATGGCAGCCCCAGCATTTT. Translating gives CAWSDRGLWQPQHF. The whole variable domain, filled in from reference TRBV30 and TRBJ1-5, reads SQTIHQWPATLVQPVGSPLSLECTVEGTSNPNLYWYRQAAGRGLQLLFYSVGIGQISSEVPQNLSASRPQDRQFILSSKKLLLSDSGFYLCAWSDRGLWQPQHFGDGTRLSIL.

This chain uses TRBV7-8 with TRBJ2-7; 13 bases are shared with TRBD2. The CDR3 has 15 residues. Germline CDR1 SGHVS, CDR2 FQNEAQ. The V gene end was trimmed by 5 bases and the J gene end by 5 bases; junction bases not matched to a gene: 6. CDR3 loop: CASSLSGLAGNEQYF. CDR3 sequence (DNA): TGTGCCAGCAGCCTATCGGGACTAGCGGGAAACGAGCAGTACTTC. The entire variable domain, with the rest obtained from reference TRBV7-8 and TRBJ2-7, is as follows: GAGVSQSPRYKVAKRGQDVALRCDPISGHVSLFWYQQALGQGPEFLTYFQNEAQLDKSGLPSDRFFAERPEGSVSTLKIQRTQQEDSAVYLCASSLSGLAGNEQYFGPGTRLTVT.

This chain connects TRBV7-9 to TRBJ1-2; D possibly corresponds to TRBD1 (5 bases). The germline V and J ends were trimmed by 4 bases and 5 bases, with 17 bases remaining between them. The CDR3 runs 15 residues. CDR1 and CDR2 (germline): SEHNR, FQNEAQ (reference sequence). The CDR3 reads CASSSVGRVSYGYTF. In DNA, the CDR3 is TGTGCCAGCAGCTCGGTCGGCAGGGTCTCATATGGCTACACCTTC.

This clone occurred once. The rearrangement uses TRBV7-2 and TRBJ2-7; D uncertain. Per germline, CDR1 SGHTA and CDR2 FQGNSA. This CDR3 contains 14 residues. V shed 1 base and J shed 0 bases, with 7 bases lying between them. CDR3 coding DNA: TGTGCCAGCAGCTTAGGGCCCTTCTCCTACGAGCAGTACTTC. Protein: CASSLGPFSYEQYF. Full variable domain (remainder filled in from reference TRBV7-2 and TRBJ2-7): GAGVSQSPSNKVTEKGKDVELRCDPISGHTALYWYRQSLGQGLEFLIYFQGNSAPDKSGLPSDRFSAERTGGSVSTLTIQRTQQEDSAVYLCASSLGPFSYEQYFGPGTRLTVT.

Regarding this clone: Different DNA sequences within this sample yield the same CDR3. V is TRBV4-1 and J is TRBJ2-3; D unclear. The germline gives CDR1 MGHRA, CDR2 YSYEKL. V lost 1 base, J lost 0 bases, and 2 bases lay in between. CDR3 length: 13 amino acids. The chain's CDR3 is CASSQGSTDTQYF. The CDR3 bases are TGCGCCAGCAGCCAAGGGAGCACAGATACGCAGTATTTT.

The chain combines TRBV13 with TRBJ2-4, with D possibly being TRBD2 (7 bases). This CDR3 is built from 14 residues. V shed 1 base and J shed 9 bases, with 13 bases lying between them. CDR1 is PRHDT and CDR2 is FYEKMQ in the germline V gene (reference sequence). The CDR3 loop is CASSLEGGTSIQYF. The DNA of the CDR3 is TGTGCCAGCAGCTTAGAGGGAGGGACAAGCATTCAGTACTTC.

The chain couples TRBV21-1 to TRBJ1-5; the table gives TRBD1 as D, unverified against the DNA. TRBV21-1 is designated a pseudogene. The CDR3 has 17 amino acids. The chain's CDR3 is CASSKEQGVSGNQPQHF. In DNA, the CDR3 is TGTGCCAGCAGCAAAGAACAGGGGGTATCCGGCAATCAGCCCCAGCATTTT.

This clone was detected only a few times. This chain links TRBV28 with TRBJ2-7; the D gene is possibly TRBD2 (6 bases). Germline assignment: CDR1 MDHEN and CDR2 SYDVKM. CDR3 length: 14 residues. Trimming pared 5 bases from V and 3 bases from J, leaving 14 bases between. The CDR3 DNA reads TGTGCCAGCAGTCCCCGGACTAATTTCTACGAGCAGTACTTC. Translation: CASSPRTNFYEQYF.

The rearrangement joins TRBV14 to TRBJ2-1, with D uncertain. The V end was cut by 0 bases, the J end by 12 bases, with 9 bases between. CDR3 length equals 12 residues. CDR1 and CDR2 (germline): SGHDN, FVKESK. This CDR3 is CASSQDGARQFF. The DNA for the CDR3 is TGTGCCAGCAGCCAAGACGGCGCGCGGCAGTTCTTC.

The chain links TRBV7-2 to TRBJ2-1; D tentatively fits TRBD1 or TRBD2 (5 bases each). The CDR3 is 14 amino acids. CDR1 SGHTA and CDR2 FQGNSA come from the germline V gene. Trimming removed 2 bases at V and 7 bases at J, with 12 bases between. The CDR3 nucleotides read TGTGCCAGCAGCTTAATGAGGGACGGGAATGAGCAGTTCTTC. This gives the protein CASSLMRDGNEQFF.